This T cell receptor (beta chain) was captured by sequencing in a study of tumor-infiltrating lymphocytes in localized non-small cell lung cancer. Overall study: Patients included smokers and never-smokers with various histologies, some sampled after neoadjuvant chemotherapy. Overall study findings and caveats: IM1 and IM2 tumors showed no difference in T-cell fraction. TCRbeta sequencing showed higher T cell infiltration in tumors than uninvolved lung.

This CDR3 spans 13 amino acids. Trimming removed 6 bases from V and 3 bases from J, with 8 bases in between. CDR1 and CDR2 from the germline V gene are MNHNS and SASEGT. The assay was immunoSEQ multiplex PCR, and TCRdb's table has in-frame clones only and misses some. Of approximately 7,400 clones listed, under 80% are singletons. This clone was found a few times. Its target is not known. The chain joins TRBV6-1 to TRBJ1-4, with TRBD1 as a possible D gene (6 bases). This TCR was recovered from a human donor with non-small cell lung cancer. The sample was uninvolved lung tissue not adjacent to the tumor. The CDR3 spells CASRGGANEKLFF. Here the CDR3 DNA reads TGTGCCAGCAGAGGGGGGGCTAATGAAAAACTGTTTTTT.